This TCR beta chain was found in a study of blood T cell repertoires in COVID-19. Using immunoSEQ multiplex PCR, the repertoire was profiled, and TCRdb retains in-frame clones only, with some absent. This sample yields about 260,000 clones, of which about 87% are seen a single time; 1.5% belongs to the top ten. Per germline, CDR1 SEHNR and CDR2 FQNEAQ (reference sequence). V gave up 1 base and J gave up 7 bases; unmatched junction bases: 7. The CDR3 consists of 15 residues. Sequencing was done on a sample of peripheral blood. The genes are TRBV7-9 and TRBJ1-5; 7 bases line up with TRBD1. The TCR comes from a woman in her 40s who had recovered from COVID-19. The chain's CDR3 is CASSLGAGGWQPQHF. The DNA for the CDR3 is TGTGCCAGCAGCTTAGGGGCAGGGGGTTGGCAGCCCCAGCATTTT.